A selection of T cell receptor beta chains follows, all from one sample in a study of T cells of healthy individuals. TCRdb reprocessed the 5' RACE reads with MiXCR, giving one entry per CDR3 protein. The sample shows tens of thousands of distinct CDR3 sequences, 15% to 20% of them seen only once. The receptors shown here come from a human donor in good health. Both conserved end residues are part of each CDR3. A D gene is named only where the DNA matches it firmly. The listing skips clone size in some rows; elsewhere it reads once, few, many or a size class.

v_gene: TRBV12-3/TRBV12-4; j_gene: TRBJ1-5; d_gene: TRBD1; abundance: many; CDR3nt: TGTGCCAGCAGTCCGGGACAGGACAATCAGCCCCAGCATTTT; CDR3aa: CASSPGQDNQPQHF
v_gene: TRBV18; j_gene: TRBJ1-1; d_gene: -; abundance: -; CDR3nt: TGTGCCAGCTCACCAATCGGGACTGAAGCTTTCTTT; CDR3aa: CASSPIGTEAFF
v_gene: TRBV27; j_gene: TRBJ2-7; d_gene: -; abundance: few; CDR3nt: TGTGCCAGCAGTTTTGGGCGAACCTACGAGCAGTACTTC; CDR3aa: CASSFGRTYEQYF
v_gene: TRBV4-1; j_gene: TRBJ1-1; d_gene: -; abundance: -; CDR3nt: TGCGCCAGCTCCGCGGCGGTTTCGGGAGGCACAGATAGTGAAGCTTTCTTT; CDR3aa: CASSAAVSGGTDSEAFF
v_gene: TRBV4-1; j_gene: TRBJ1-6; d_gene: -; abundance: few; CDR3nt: TGCGCCAGCCGGACAGATAATTCACCCCTCCACTTT; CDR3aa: CASRTDNSPLHF
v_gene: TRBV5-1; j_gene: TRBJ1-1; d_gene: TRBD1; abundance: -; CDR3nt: TGCGCCAGCAGCTTGGACAGGGGAGGCTCTGAAGCTTTCTTT; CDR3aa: CASSLDRGGSEAFF
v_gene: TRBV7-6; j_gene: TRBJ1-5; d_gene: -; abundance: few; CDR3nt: TGTGCCAGCAGCCCCCAGGATGTCGGCAATCAGCCCCAGCATTTT; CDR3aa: CASSPQDVGNQPQHF
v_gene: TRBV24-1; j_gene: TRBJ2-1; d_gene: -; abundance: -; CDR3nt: TGTGCCACCAGTGATTTTAATGAGCAGTTCTTC; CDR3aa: CATSDFNEQFF
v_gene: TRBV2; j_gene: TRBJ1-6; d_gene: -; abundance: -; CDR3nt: TGTGCCAGCAGGCCCGGGACAACAAATTCACCCCTCCACTTT; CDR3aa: CASRPGTTNSPLHF
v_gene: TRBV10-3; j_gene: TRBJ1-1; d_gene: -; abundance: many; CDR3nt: TGTGCCATCAGGGCAGGGGTTACCACTGAAGCTTTCTTT; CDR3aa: CAIRAGVTTEAFF
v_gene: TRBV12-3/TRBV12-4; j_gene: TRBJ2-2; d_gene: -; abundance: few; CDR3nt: TGTGCCAGCAGTGCGGACAGCTTCGCGAACACCGGGGAGCTGTTTTTT; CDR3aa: CASSADSFANTGELFF
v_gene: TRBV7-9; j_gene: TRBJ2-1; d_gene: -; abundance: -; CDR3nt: TGTGCCAGCAGCTCCGGACTATACAATGAGCAGTTCTTC; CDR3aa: CASSSGLYNEQFF
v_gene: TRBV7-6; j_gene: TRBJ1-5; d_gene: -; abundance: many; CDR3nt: TGTGCCAGCGCGAGTGGGAGCAATCAGCCCCAGCATTTT; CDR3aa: CASASGSNQPQHF
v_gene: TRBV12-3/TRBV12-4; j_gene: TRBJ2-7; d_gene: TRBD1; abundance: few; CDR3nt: TGTGCCAGCAGTCGACAGGGAACCGCCTACGAGCAGTACTTC; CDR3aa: CASSRQGTAYEQYF
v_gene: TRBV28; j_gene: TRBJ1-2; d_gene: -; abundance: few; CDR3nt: TGTGCCAGCAGTTTTAATCCAGGGTGGAATGGCTACACCTTC; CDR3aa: CASSFNPGWNGYTF
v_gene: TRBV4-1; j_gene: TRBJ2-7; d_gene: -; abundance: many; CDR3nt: TGCGCCAGCAGCCAGTGGGACGCGTACGAGCAGTACTTC; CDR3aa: CASSQWDAYEQYF
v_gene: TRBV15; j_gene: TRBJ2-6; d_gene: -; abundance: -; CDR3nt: TGTGCCACCAGCAGAATCTCTGGGGCCAACGTCCTGACTTTC; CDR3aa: CATSRISGANVLTF
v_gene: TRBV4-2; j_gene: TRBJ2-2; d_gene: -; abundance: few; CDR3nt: TGTGCCAGCAGCCAAGGGACGGATCGGACCGGGGAGCTGTTTTTT; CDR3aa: CASSQGTDRTGELFF
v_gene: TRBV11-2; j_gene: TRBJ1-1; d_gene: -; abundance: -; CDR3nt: TGTGCCAGCAGCTTAATCGGTGGGGCTGAAGCTTTCTTT; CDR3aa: CASSLIGGAEAFF
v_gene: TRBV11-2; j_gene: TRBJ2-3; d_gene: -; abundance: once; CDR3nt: -; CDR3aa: CASRYLCASSARDDTDTQYF